The 19 T cell receptor beta chains in this list originate from one sample, sequenced in a study of tissue T cells after allogeneic stem cell transplantation. Sequencing used immunoSEQ multiplex PCR; TCRdb keeps in-frame clones, though not all of them. The data hold about 42,000 clones, with roughly 92% observed a single time. The sequencing used blood, collected before transplantation. These receptor sequences come from a woman between 35 and 70 years old who later had graft-versus-host disease after an allogeneic stem cell transplant.

The chain recombines TRBV6-1 with TRBJ2-1; 13 nucleotides line up with TRBD2. The germline gives CDR1 MNHNS, CDR2 SASEGT. The CDR3 is 16 amino acids. The V gene end was trimmed by 4 bases and the J gene end by 8 bases; junction bases not matched to a gene: 8. CDR3 DNA sequence: TGTGCCAGCAGTGCCGGACTAGCGGGAGTGGTCTATGAGCAGTTCTTC. It specifies CASSAGLAGVVYEQFF.

The CDR3 coding sequence is TGCGCCAGCAGCCAAGAAGCACGGCCCGCAGCCGGGGAGCTGTTTTTT. It yields the protein CASSQEARPAAGELFF. The chain joins TRBV4-1 to TRBJ2-2; D is unclear. The CDR3 contains 16 residues. The V gene's germline CDR1 is MGHRA and CDR2 YSYEKL. Between the trimmed V and J ends, which lost 0 bases and 6 bases, there was a span of 14 bases.

This sequence joins TRBV28 and TRBJ1-2, with no clear D. The germline V and J ends were trimmed by 5 bases and 7 bases, with 11 bases remaining between them. The CDR3 is 12 amino acids. Per germline, CDR1 MDHEN and CDR2 SYDVKM. This chain's CDR3 is CASSRRFSGYTF. CDR3 sequence (DNA): TGTGCCAGCAGTCGCAGGTTTAGTGGCTACACCTTC.

The chain has TRBV19 and TRBJ2-7, with 7 bases fitting TRBD1. Trimming cost V 4 bases and J 5 bases; bases outside gene matches: 8. The CDR3 has 14 amino acids. Germline values: CDR1 LNHDA, CDR2 SQIVND (reference sequence). CDR3 residues: CASSTMTGPHEQYF. The CDR3 bases are TGTGCCAGTAGTACGATGACAGGGCCCCACGAGCAGTACTTC. Looking up the rest from reference TRBV19 and TRBJ2-7 gives the full variable domain: DGGITQSPKYLFRKEGQNVTLSCEQNLNHDAMYWYRQDPGQGLRLIYYSQIVNDFQKGDIAEGYSVSREKKESFPLTVTSAQKNPTAFYLCASSTMTGPHEQYFGPGTRLTVT.

The chain couples TRBV6-2 or TRBV6-3 to TRBJ1-5; D is perhaps TRBD1 (5 bases). V was pared by 1 base and J by 0 bases, with 10 bases between. Germline assignment: CDR1 MNHEY and CDR2 SVGEGT. The CDR3 covers 16 residues. DNA of the CDR3: TGTGCCAGCAGTTACTACCGGACAAGTAGCAATCAGCCCCAGCATTTT. This encodes CASSYYRTSSNQPQHF.

V and J are TRBV6-5 and TRBJ1-1; D not certain. Germline V gives CDR1 MNHEY, CDR2 SVGAGI. Trimming removed 6 bases from V and 2 bases from J, with 13 bases in between. The CDR3 is 14 amino acids. The DNA for the CDR3 is TGTGCCAGCAGAGCCGGGCCTTACAACACTGAAGCTTTCTTT. Amino acids: CASRAGPYNTEAFF.

This chain uses TRBV6-6 with TRBJ2-3; possibly TRBD2 for D (5 bases). The CDR3 is 13 amino acids. V gave up 5 bases and J gave up 4 bases, with 10 bases separating them. The germline CDR1 and CDR2 sequences are MNHNY and SVGAGI (reference sequence). The CDR3 coding sequence is TGTGCCAGCAGTGCAACTAGTTCAGATACGCAGTATTTT. Amino acids: CASSATSSDTQYF.

This chain links TRBV18 with TRBJ1-2; 10 bases line up with TRBD1. The V gene end was trimmed by 6 bases and the J gene end by 11 bases; junction bases not matched to a gene: 6. The CDR3 extends over 12 amino acids. Germline lookup yields CDR1 KGHSH and CDR2 LQKENI. The CDR3 DNA is TGTGCCAGCTCCGGGACAGGGGCCTCATACACCTTC. Its protein product is CASSGTGASYTF.

The V gene is TRBV19, the J gene TRBJ2-2; D assignment may be TRBD1 or TRBD2 (5 bases each). Trimming took off 6 bases at V and 2 bases at J, with 13 bases between the two ends. The CDR3 is made up of 15 amino acids. Germline values: CDR1 LNHDA, CDR2 SQIVND (reference sequence). In nucleotides, the CDR3 is TGTGCCAGTAGGTCGGGGCGGATTAACACCGGGGAGCTGTTTTTT. Translating gives CASRSGRINTGELFF.

The J gene is TRBJ1-1, the V gene TRBV30; no firm D call. Germline V gene data show CDR1 as GTSNPN and CDR2 as SVGIG (reference sequence). Trimming removed 8 bases from V and 0 bases from J, with 19 bases in between. The CDR3 covers 15 residues. The CDR3 DNA follows: TGTGCCACAGCCATCGCAGTAGGGATGAACACTGAAGCTTTCTTT. It specifies CATAIAVGMNTEAFF. Based on the CDR3 plus reference TRBV30 and TRBJ1-1, the full variable domain is SQTIHQWPATLVQPVGSPLSLECTVEGTSNPNLYWYRQAAGRGLQLLFYSVGIGQISSEVPQNLSASRPQDRQFILSSKKLLLSDSGFYLCATAIAVGMNTEAFFGQGTRLTVV.

J is TRBJ2-3 and V is TRBV5-1; 7 positions agree with TRBD2. CDR1 and CDR2 from the germline V gene are SGHRS and YFSETQ. The J segment lost 3 bases and the V segment lost 5 bases, leaving 6 bases of the junction unmatched. The length of the CDR3 is 14 residues. In DNA form, the CDR3 reads TGCGCCAGCAGAGTTGACGGGGGGACAGATACGCAGTATTTT. Amino acids: CASRVDGGTDTQYF.

The genes are TRBV28 and TRBJ2-1; either TRBD1 or TRBD2 may supply D (6 bases each). Trimming took off 6 bases at V and 3 bases at J, with 15 bases between the two ends. The CDR3 has 15 residues. Per germline, CDR1 MDHEN and CDR2 SYDVKM. The CDR3 region has the DNA TGTGCCAGCAGGCCTTCAAGGGGGGTCTACAATGAGCAGTTCTTC. Protein: CASRPSRGVYNEQFF.

CDR3 in amino acids: CASSLAGTWGSPLHF. Here the CDR3 DNA reads TGTGCCAGCAGCTTAGCGGGGACCTGGGGTTCACCCCTCCACTTT. The genes are TRBV7-2 and TRBJ1-6; D is possibly TRBD1 (5 bases). The CDR3 sequence is 15 residues long. Per the germline V gene, CDR1 is SGHTA and CDR2 is FQGNSA. Trimming removed 0 bases at V and 9 bases at J, with 12 bases between.

The genes are TRBV5-1 and TRBJ2-7; 10 positions agree with TRBD1. The CDR3 totals 16 residues. Germline V gene data show CDR1 as SGHRS and CDR2 as YFSETQ. V trimming: 4 bases; J trimming: 2 bases; junction bases outside the gene matches: 9. CDR3 bases: TGCGCCAGCAGCCTACACCCGGACAGGGGGACCTACGAGCAGTACTTC. Residues: CASSLHPDRGTYEQYF.

The chain uses TRBV19 and TRBJ2-1; 8 bases agree with TRBD1. Trimming removed 6 bases from V and 8 bases from J; junction bases left unmatched: 12. This CDR3 is built from 15 residues. Germline assignment: CDR1 LNHDA and CDR2 SQIVND (reference sequence). Here the CDR3 reads CASSSQGQGSDEQFF. The CDR3 DNA sequence: TGTGCCAGTAGCTCACAAGGACAGGGAAGCGATGAGCAGTTCTTC.

The chain combines TRBV5-1 with TRBJ2-2; D is uncertain. The ends were cut back, 0 bases at V and 5 bases at J, with 14 bases in the middle. Germline lookup yields CDR1 SGHRS and CDR2 YFSETQ. The CDR3 is made up of 16 amino acids. CDR3 bases: TGCGCCAGCAGCTTGGGTTCGGCCTCGAGGACCGGGGAGCTGTTTTTT. Translating it yields CASSLGSASRTGELFF.

The CDR3 reads CASKDIAKNIQYF. CDR3 in DNA: TGTGCCAGCAAGGACATAGCCAAAAACATTCAGTACTTC. The chain recombines TRBV27 with TRBJ2-4, with D tentatively TRBD1 (5 bases). V was cut by 7 bases and J by 0 bases, with 7 bases left in between. Germline values: CDR1 MNHEY, CDR2 SMNVEV (reference sequence). The CDR3 length is 13 residues.

The rearrangement links TRBV4-3 to TRBJ1-1; D not resolved. Per germline, CDR1 LGHNA and CDR2 YSLEER. V lost 2 bases to trimming and J lost 4 bases, with 8 bases between them. The CDR3 loop spans 13 amino acids. Here the CDR3 DNA reads TGCGCCAGCAGCCAACACGGGAGCACTGAAGCTTTCTTT. This sequence encodes CASSQHGSTEAFF.

The V gene is TRBV18, the J gene TRBJ2-2; D is undetermined. The ends were cut back, 2 bases at V and 1 base at J, with 5 bases in the middle. The CDR3 loop spans 14 amino acids. CDR1 and CDR2 (germline): KGHSH, LQKENI. The CDR3 reads CASSPSRNTGELFF. CDR3 DNA sequence: TGTGCCAGCTCACCATCCAGGAACACCGGGGAGCTGTTTTTT.